This T cell receptor (beta chain) stems from a study of blood T cell repertoires in COVID-19. Sequenced by immunoSEQ multiplex PCR; TCRdb stores in-frame clones only, minus some. The data show over 150,000 clones, over 65% seen once. Trimming pared 2 bases from V and 9 bases from J, leaving 14 bases between. Germline V lookup: CDR1 MNHEY, CDR2 SVGAGI. The length of the CDR3 is 14 residues. The chain uses TRBV6-5 and TRBJ2-4; tentatively, D is TRBD1 (6 bases). The clonotype was recovered from a man older than 75 with acute or convalescent COVID-19. The sequenced sample was peripheral blood. CDR3 sequence reads: CASSYGGRAAIQYF. DNA for the CDR3: TGTGCCAGCAGTTACGGGGGCAGGGCCGCCATTCAGTACTTC.